This T cell receptor (beta chain) was obtained from a study of shared clonotypes between healthy human individuals. Overall study findings and caveats: Non-shared clonotypes had lower generation probabilities than clonotypes shared by all four sorted-subset donors.

With respect to this clone: The antigen is unknown.

Per the germline V gene, CDR1 is MNHEY and CDR2 is SVGAGI. The CDR3 runs to 15 residues. V lost 4 bases, J lost 5 bases, and 6 bases stayed unmatched. Repertoires were generated with immunoSEQ multiplex PCR, while TCRdb's copy carries only in-frame clones and drops some. The data contain about 610,000 clones, 96% of them singletons. The naive CD8 subset, CD45RO-negative cells positively selected for CCR7, excluded terminally differentiated effector memory CD45RA+ cells. V and J are TRBV6-5 and TRBJ1-1, with 11 bases lining up with TRBD1. Material for sequencing was naive CD8+ T cells sorted from blood. This sequence was found in a woman in her twenties or thirties in good health. CDR3 sequence reads: CASSLWTGGGTEAFF. CDR3 nucleotide sequence: TGTGCCAGCAGTTTATGGACAGGGGGCGGTACTGAAGCTTTCTTT.